This T cell receptor (beta chain) was recorded in a study of glioma-infiltrating T cells. Findings of the study overall: Very few CDR3 sequences were shared between tissue and blood. Gliomas, especially low-grade, showed above-expected tissue-blood divergence; non-neoplastic patients showed below.

This clonotype showed up many times. Antigen specificity is unknown. Amplification of TCR alpha and beta CDR3 regions from RNA used iRepertoire nested multiplex PCR. Input was roughly 85-400 ng of tissue mRNA or PBMC total RNA. TCRdb re-called the multiplex PCR reads with MiXCR, one entry per CDR3 protein. Among 170,000 or so distinct CDR3 sequences listed, more than 35% were seen once. Germline CDR1 SNHLY, CDR2 FYNNEI. Trimming took 8 bases from V and 0 from J, leaving 10 bases between them. This CDR3 comprises 13 residues. The chain links TRBV2 to TRBJ1-1; D gene uncertain. The clonotype comes from a human donor with low-grade glioma or glioblastoma, undergoing nonglioma brain surgery, or in good health (not recorded which). The sequencing sample was made of glioma tissue, nonneoplastic brain tissue, or PBMCs (not recorded which). Here the CDR3 reads CASLTQMNTEAFF. The CDR3 DNA reads as TGTGCCAGCCTAACTCAGATGAACACTGAAGCTTTCTTT. Using reference TRBV2 and TRBJ1-1 for the parts outside the CDR3, the full variable domain is EPEVTQTPSHQVTQMGQEVILRCVPISNHLYFYWYRQILGQKVEFLVSFYNNEISEKSEIFDDQFSVERPDGSNFTLKIRSTKLEDSAMYFCASLTQMNTEAFFGQGTRLTVV.